This record covers a single TCR beta chain. V was clipped by 10 bases and J by 5 bases, with 21 bases between them. CDR1 is MNHEY and CDR2 is SMNVEV in the germline V gene (reference sequence). This CDR3 has 14 residues. Only in-frame clones appear in the TCRdb table, and some are missing; sequencing was by immunoSEQ multiplex PCR. The profile shows tens of thousands of clones, 94% of them singletons. These data are taken from a study of OX40 agonist ivuxolimab in advanced cancers. The chain couples TRBV27 to TRBJ2-7, with D possibly matching TRBD1 (6 bases). The TCR sequence derives from an adult with an advanced solid tumor such as melanoma, head and neck, liver or kidney cancer. Specimen: CD4+ or CD8+ T cells sorted from blood, collected in a trial of the OX40 agonist ivuxolimab. CDR3 nucleotide sequence: TGTGCCACCCGACAGGACCCGCGTAGAGACGAGCAGTACTTC. Translated, it gives CATRQDPRRDEQYF.